These 23 T cell receptor beta chains originate from one sample sequenced in a study of control samples from healthy donors and cancer patients. TCRdb keeps only in-frame clones here, not all; method: immunoSEQ multiplex PCR. The sample includes about 85,000 clones, roughly 89% of them seen just once. What was sequenced was blood. The receptors derive from an older woman in good health.

A few counts support this clone. Other DNA sequences in the sample encode the same CDR3. This chain joins TRBV28 and TRBJ2-1; TRBD2 might be the D (5 bases). Trimming left V 8 bases short and J 6 bases short, with 11 bases between. This CDR3 has 12 amino acids. CDR1 MDHEN and CDR2 SYDVKM come from the germline V gene. As DNA, the CDR3 is TGTGCCAGCGGTGGGAGAACCAATGAGCAGTTCTTC. Its translation: CASGGRTNEQFF.

The J gene is TRBJ2-1, the V gene TRBV7-9; D is unclear. The CDR3 spans 12 residues. Trimming shortened V by 5 bases and J by 9 bases, and 11 bases separated the two germline ends. Germline V gene sequence: CDR1 SEHNR, CDR2 FQNEAQ (reference sequence). The CDR3 DNA is TGTGCCAGCAGCCAATGGACCGGTGAGCAGTTCTTC. Protein: CASSQWTGEQFF.

The rearrangement uses TRBV7-9 and TRBJ1-6; the D is unclear. CDR1 is SEHNR, CDR2 FQNEAQ, per germline (reference sequence). The ends were cut back, 1 base at V and 5 bases at J, with 6 bases in the middle. The CDR3 length is 14 residues. The CDR3, as DNA: TGTGCCAGCAGCTTAGAGAGGGATAATTCACCCCTCCACTTT. Protein product: CASSLERDNSPLHF.

V and J are TRBV5-8 and TRBJ1-5, with 8 bases lining up with TRBD1. V lost 3 bases, J lost 0 bases, and 5 bases stayed unmatched. Germline V lookup: CDR1 SGHTS, CDR2 YDEGEE. CDR3 size: 16 residues. The CDR3 reads CASSYDRGYSNQPQHF. DNA of the CDR3: TGTGCCAGCAGCTACGACAGGGGTTATAGCAATCAGCCCCAGCATTTT.

This clone appeared once. This sequence joins TRBV12-3 or TRBV12-4 and TRBJ2-2; D is unresolved. The CDR3 consists of 13 residues. V was clipped by 8 bases and J by 1 base, with 8 bases between them. CDR3 DNA sequence: TGTGCCAGCGTTTCTCTGAACACCGGGGAGCTGTTTTTT. It is translated as CASVSLNTGELFF.

The chain combines TRBV2 with TRBJ1-1; D gene unclear. V was cut by 7 bases and J by 4 bases, with 16 bases left in between. The germline V gene encodes CDR1 SNHLY and CDR2 FYNNEI. This CDR3 contains 14 residues. CDR3 protein: CASTYRTGGTEAFF. The DNA of the CDR3 is TGTGCCAGCACCTATAGGACGGGTGGCACTGAAGCTTTCTTT.

This rearrangement joins TRBV23-1 to TRBJ1-1, with 8 positions matching TRBD1. TRBV23-1 is reported as an ORF; its role is uncertain. CDR3 length: 18 amino acids. J was trimmed by 0 bases and V by 0 bases; bases with no gene match: 9. The CDR3 reads CASSQSGTGPAVNTEAFF. The CDR3, as DNA: TGCGCCAGCAGTCAATCGGGGACAGGTCCGGCTGTGAACACTGAAGCTTTCTTT.

The V call is TRBV5-1, the J call TRBJ2-5; 7 positions agree with TRBD2. Germline CDR1 SGHRS, CDR2 YFSETQ. V lost 1 base and J lost 6; bases outside the gene matches: 6. This CDR3 spans 14 amino acids. The CDR3 loop is CASSLSGDEQTQYF. The CDR3 DNA sequence: TGCGCCAGCAGCTTGAGCGGGGACGAACAGACCCAGTACTTC.

V is TRBV2 and J is TRBJ2-2; TRBD2 agrees at 13 bases. CDR3 length equals 21 residues. Germline V CDR1 and CDR2: SNHLY, FYNNEI. Germline trimming cut 6 bases from V and 0 bases from J; bases unmatched to any gene: 16. CDR3 nucleotide sequence: TGTGCCAGCAGCTACCTGCCTCGGACTAGCGGGGGTCTCGCGAACACCGGGGAGCTGTTTTTT. Its translation: CASSYLPRTSGGLANTGELFF. Full variable domain (remainder filled in from reference TRBV2 and TRBJ2-2): EPEVTQTPSHQVTQMGQEVILRCVPISNHLYFYWYRQILGQKVEFLVSFYNNEISEKSEIFDDQFSVERPDGSNFTLKIRSTKLEDSAMYFCASSYLPRTSGGLANTGELFFGEGSRLTVL.

The chain combines TRBV7-9 with TRBJ1-3; weak D call: TRBD1 (6 bases). The CDR3 spans 13 residues. Looked up from germline, CDR1 is SEHNR and CDR2 is FQNEAQ (reference sequence). Trimming took 1 base from V and 10 from J, leaving 11 bases between them. CDR3 bases: TGTGCCAGCAGCTTAGGGGGGGCAGGAACCATATATTTT. Encoded protein: CASSLGGAGTIYF.

V and J are TRBV6-1 and TRBJ1-1; weak D call: TRBD1 (6 bases). The CDR3 sequence is 14 residues long. Trimming shortened V by 1 base and J by 3 bases, and 9 bases separated the two germline ends. Germline CDR1 is MNHNS and CDR2 is SASEGT. DNA of the CDR3: TGTGCCAGCAGTGAAGTTACAGGGCACACTGAAGCTTTCTTT. Translating it yields CASSEVTGHTEAFF.

As DNA, the CDR3 is TGTGCCAGCAGCGCCGGGACGCCGGGCGGGATTCAGCCCCAGCATTTT. It yields the protein CASSAGTPGGIQPQHF. This chain connects TRBV6-6 to TRBJ1-5; TRBD1 is a possible D gene (5 bases). The germline V gene has CDR1 MNHNY and CDR2 SVGAGI (reference sequence). V lost 6 bases, J lost 6 bases, and 21 bases lay in between. This CDR3 comprises 16 residues.

The rearrangement joins TRBV11-2 to TRBJ2-1; D unclear. V was pared by 2 bases and J by 6 bases, with 17 bases between. From germline, CDR1 is SGHAT and CDR2 FQNNGV. CDR3 length: 16 residues. The CDR3 DNA sequence: TGTGCCAGCAGCTTAATCAGGTCGCCTAACTTCAATGAGCAGTTCTTC. Encoded protein: CASSLIRSPNFNEQFF. The entire variable domain, with the rest obtained from reference TRBV11-2 and TRBJ2-1, is as follows: EAGVAQSPRYKIIEKRQSVAFWCNPISGHATLYWYQQILGQGPKLLIQFQNNGVVDDSQLPKDRFSAERLKGVDSTLKIQPAKLEDSAVYLCASSLIRSPNFNEQFFGPGTRLTVL.

The chain couples TRBV30 to TRBJ2-7, with D possibly being TRBD2 (6 bases). With 5 bases removed from V and 0 bases from J, the gap between germline ends came to 17 bases. This CDR3 contains 15 residues. Per germline, CDR1 GTSNPN and CDR2 SVGIG (reference sequence). CDR3 DNA: TGTGCCTGGGACCGGGGGAGGACGGTCTCCTACGAGCAGTACTTC. Residues: CAWDRGRTVSYEQYF.

CDR3 nucleotides: TGCGCCAGCCGTTGGTCAGAAATGAACACTGAAGCTTTCTTT. Protein: CASRWSEMNTEAFF. The chain recombines TRBV5-1 with TRBJ1-1; no firm D call. Trimming stripped 7 bases from V and 0 bases from J, with 13 bases between. Per germline, CDR1 SGHRS and CDR2 YFSETQ. This CDR3 contains 14 residues.

The chain has TRBV5-1 and TRBJ1-3; D is unclear. CDR3 length: 17 residues. Per the germline V gene, CDR1 is SGHRS and CDR2 is YFSETQ. Trimming stripped 7 bases from V and 0 bases from J, with 20 bases between. The CDR3 here is CASSYASGLFSGNTIYF. The CDR3, as DNA: TGCGCCAGCTCCTACGCCTCCGGGCTGTTCTCTGGAAACACCATATATTTT.

The chain recombines TRBV27 with TRBJ2-7; TRBD1 is a possible D gene (7 bases). The CDR3 is 13 residues long. CDR1 and CDR2 from the germline V gene are MNHEY and SMNVEV (reference sequence). The V gene lost 4 bases and the J gene lost 6 bases, with 13 bases spanning the gap. CDR3 DNA sequence: TGTGCCAGCAGTTGGAGGGGGCAAGGCGAGCAGTACTTC. Protein sequence: CASSWRGQGEQYF.

This clone appeared a single time. This chain connects TRBV1 to TRBJ2-7. TRBV1 corresponds to a pseudogene. The CDR3 extends over 17 amino acids. The CDR3 region has the DNA TGCACCAGCAGCCAAGAGGGTGCATCTTTAAGCTCCTACGAGCAGTACTTC. Its translation: CTSSQEGASLSSYEQYF.

The V gene is TRBV25-1, the J gene TRBJ1-2, with 7 bases lining up with TRBD1. The CDR3 extends over 14 amino acids. Germline V CDR1 and CDR2: MGHDK, SYGVNS. The trim removed 2 bases at V and 4 bases at J, leaving 4 bases unmatched. CDR3: CASSEQGQSYGYTF. DNA of the CDR3: TGTGCCAGCAGTGAACAGGGACAGAGCTATGGCTACACCTTC.

The chain combines TRBV4-3 with TRBJ2-5; possibly TRBD2 for D (5 bases). The V gene lost 1 base and the J gene lost 7 bases, with 16 bases spanning the gap. The V gene's germline CDR1 is LGHNA and CDR2 YSLEER. The CDR3 extends over 15 amino acids. In DNA, the CDR3 is TGCGCCAGCAGCCAAGGCGTTGGGCCTGGAGGGACCCAGTACTTC. It is translated as CASSQGVGPGGTQYF.

The chain employs TRBV23-1 and TRBJ1-1, with 9 positions matching TRBD1. TRBV23-1 is treated as an ORF (open reading frame) with a function not yet certain. There are 17 residues in the CDR3. After removal of 0 bases from V and 6 bases from J, the junction contained 11 bases not matched to a gene. CDR3 coding DNA: TGCGCCAGCAGTCAATCAGACGGACAGGGGAGGATTTCTGAAGCTTTCTTT. Amino acids: CASSQSDGQGRISEAFF.

This chain uses TRBV4-1 with TRBJ1-5; D is ambiguous. The CDR3 extends over 16 amino acids. The V end was cut by 4 bases, the J end by 0 bases, with 13 bases between. CDR1 is MGHRA and CDR2 is YSYEKL in the germline V gene. The DNA of the CDR3 is TGCGCCAGCAGCCGTTATTTCGGGAGTAGCAATCAGCCCCAGCATTTT. The encoded protein is CASSRYFGSSNQPQHF.

This chain joins TRBV6-2 or TRBV6-3 and TRBJ1-2; maybe TRBD1 (6 bases). The CDR3 length is 17 residues. V shed 6 bases and J shed 2 bases, with 22 bases lying between them. Per germline, CDR1 MNHEY and CDR2 SVGEGT. CDR3 DNA: TGTGCCAGCAGCCCTAGGTGGACAGCTACTAACAACTATGGCTACACCTTC. It yields the protein CASSPRWTATNNYGYTF.